The entry that follows covers one TCR beta chain sequence. Its antigen is unidentified. This entry comes from a study of identical twins. Study results and limitations: Models underestimated out-of-frame TCR alpha sharing in monozygotic twins. Potential partial confounding of zero-insertion analyses by invariant MAIT and iNKT cells was noted.

There were only healthy Caucasians among the donors. CDR1 and CDR2 (germline): SGHAT, FQNNGV. Trimming cost V 5 bases and J 5 bases, with 25 bases left between them. This CDR3 contains 17 residues. A template switching step contributed a universal primer site, while unique molecular identifiers were present in the cDNA. TCRdb passed the 5' RACE reads through MiXCR, listing each CDR3 protein once. Seen here are approximately 230,000 distinct CDR3 sequences, around 15% observed once, and the top ten hold 8.8%. Sequencing input: memory (CD45RO+) T cells sorted from blood. This sequence was found in a woman aged 18-29 years in good health. The chain has TRBV11-2 and TRBJ2-7; D possibly corresponds to TRBD1 (5 bases). The chain's CDR3 is CASSPKAIRRQPDEQYF. CDR3 DNA sequence: TGTGCCAGCAGCCCGAAGGCAATAAGGAGACAGCCCGACGAGCAGTACTTC. Drawing the rest from reference TRBV11-2 and TRBJ2-7, the complete variable domain is EAGVAQSPRYKIIEKRQSVAFWCNPISGHATLYWYQQILGQGPKLLIQFQNNGVVDDSQLPKDRFSAERLKGVDSTLKIQPAKLEDSAVYLCASSPKAIRRQPDEQYFGPGTRLTVT.